The next 17 T cell receptor beta chains were all read from a single sample in a study of brain T cells in children with intractable seizures. This sample's time point: blood from clinic visit 5 months post-surgery; TSC patient then seizure free. Produced via immunoSEQ multiplex PCR; TCRdb's table is partial and in-frame only. Of about 340,000 clones in the sample, about 93% were seen once. The input for sequencing was peripheral blood, taken 4 to 6 months after surgery. The receptors originated from a boy under two years old with tuberous sclerosis and intractable seizures.

This clone was seen only once. The chain is built from TRBV18 and TRBJ1-2, with TRBD1 as a possible D gene (6 bases). CDR1 and CDR2 from the germline V gene are KGHSH and LQKENI. This CDR3 contains 15 residues. V was trimmed by 6 bases and J by 5 bases, leaving 19 bases between them. The CDR3 DNA is TGTGCCAGCTCCCGGTACAGGGAGGATAATTATGGCTACACCTTC. Its translation: CASSRYREDNYGYTF.

The chain recombines TRBV4-2 with TRBJ2-7, with D possibly being TRBD1 or TRBD2 (5 bases each). V was pared by 0 bases and J by 2 bases, with 8 bases between. CDR1 and CDR2 (germline): LGHNA, YNFKEQ. The length of the CDR3 is 14 residues. The CDR3 loop is CASSQDWGTYEQYF. CDR3 nucleotides: TGTGCCAGCAGCCAAGATTGGGGGACCTACGAGCAGTACTTC.

The J gene is TRBJ2-1, the V gene TRBV4-1; no reliable D call. From germline, CDR1 is MGHRA and CDR2 YSYEKL. The CDR3 runs 15 residues. V was trimmed by 2 bases and J by 4 bases, leaving 12 bases between them. The CDR3 nucleotides read TGCGCCAGCAGCCAAACCACGGGCCTTTACAATGAGCAGTTCTTC. It encodes CASSQTTGLYNEQFF.

This chain connects TRBV19 to TRBJ2-4; D is undetermined. V lost 0 bases to trimming and J lost 0 bases, with 6 bases between them. This CDR3 has 15 amino acids. Germline assignment: CDR1 LNHDA and CDR2 SQIVND (reference sequence). CDR3 amino acids: CASSIDRIAKNIQYF. DNA for the CDR3: TGTGCCAGTAGTATAGATCGGATAGCCAAAAACATTCAGTACTTC.

J is TRBJ1-2 and V is TRBV7-6; TRBD1 agrees at 7 bases. This CDR3 comprises 13 residues. Germline lookup yields CDR1 SGHVS and CDR2 FNYEAQ. V lost 8 bases to trimming and J lost 1 base; unmatched junction nucleotides: 4. CDR3 sequence: CASGGDSNYGYTF. The CDR3 region has the DNA TGTGCCAGCGGCGGGGACAGTAACTATGGCTACACCTTC.

J is TRBJ2-5 and V is TRBV6-5; D is possibly TRBD2 (6 bases). The CDR3 has 12 residues. Germline values: CDR1 MNHEY, CDR2 SVGAGI. V was clipped by 5 bases and J by 4 bases, with 8 bases between them. CDR3 coding DNA: TGTGCCAGCAGTAGGGGAGGAGAGACCCAGTACTTC. Translation gives CASSRGGETQYF.

The V call is TRBV2, the J call TRBJ1-3; TRBD1 aligns across 7 bases. This CDR3 contains 14 residues. Germline CDR1 is SNHLY and CDR2 is FYNNEI. The junction had 6 bases not matched to a gene; V was cut back by 6 bases and J by 4 bases. The CDR3 DNA reads TGTGCCAGCAGATACACGGACAGGGGAAACACCATATATTTT. It translates to CASRYTDRGNTIYF.

J is TRBJ2-7 and V is TRBV19; 9 bases align to TRBD1. The CDR3 is 14 amino acids. CDR1 is LNHDA and CDR2 is SQIVND in the germline V gene (reference sequence). Germline trimming cut 5 bases from V and 5 bases from J; bases unmatched to any gene: 7. CDR3 amino acids: CASSFLDRGDEQYF. The CDR3 DNA is TGTGCCAGTAGTTTCTTGGACAGGGGCGACGAGCAGTACTTC.

The sample holds a few counts of this clone. The J gene is TRBJ2-3, the V gene TRBV6-4, with 12 bases identical to TRBD2. Germline V gene data show CDR1 as MRHNA and CDR2 as SNTAGT. Trimming cost V 4 bases and J 4 bases; bases outside gene matches: 0. The CDR3 runs to 14 residues. CDR3 loop: CASSASGGADTQYF. CDR3 nucleotide sequence: TGTGCCAGCAGTGCTAGCGGGGGGGCAGATACGCAGTATTTT.

The genes are TRBV5-4 and TRBJ2-1; no clear D. CDR1 and CDR2 (germline): SGHNT, YYREEE (reference sequence). V lost 1 base and J lost 0, with 11 bases in between. There are 16 residues in the CDR3. Here the CDR3 reads CASSLRWTSSYNEQFF. Here the CDR3 DNA reads TGTGCCAGCAGCTTGAGGTGGACGAGCTCCTACAATGAGCAGTTCTTC.

This rearrangement joins TRBV7-9 to TRBJ2-7, with D possibly TRBD2 on 5 matching bases. Trimming cost V 5 bases and J 6 bases, with 11 bases left between them. The germline V gene encodes CDR1 SEHNR and CDR2 FQNEAQ (reference sequence). The CDR3 is made up of 12 amino acids. The CDR3 protein is CASSPEAGEQYF. CDR3 bases: TGTGCCAGCAGCCCAGAGGCGGGCGAGCAGTACTTC.

The DNA of the CDR3 is TGTGCCAGTTGCCAAGGGCCCGCGATGCCCCAGCATTTT. Amino acids: CASCQGPAMPQHF. V gene TRBV6-5 combines with J gene TRBJ1-5; no clear D gene. Per the germline V gene, CDR1 is MNHEY and CDR2 is SVGAGI. The CDR3 loop spans 13 amino acids. V lost 9 bases and J 9 bases, leaving 18 bases between the germline ends.

This CDR3 reads CATSRDSGRNEKLFF. The DNA of the CDR3 is TGTGCCACCAGCAGAGATTCGGGTCGTAATGAAAAACTGTTTTTT. The rearrangement links TRBV15 to TRBJ1-4, with unresolved D. V shed 0 bases and J shed 4 bases, with 9 bases lying between them. Germline loops: CDR1 LNHNV, CDR2 YYDKDF (reference sequence). This CDR3 comprises 15 residues.

The gene calls are TRBV21-1 and TRBJ2-7; the table's D call, TRBD1, has no DNA check behind it. TRBV21-1 is a known pseudogene. CDR3 size: 18 residues. The chain's CDR3 is CASSKAGPRDRPTYEQYF. In DNA, the CDR3 is TGTGCCAGCAGCAAAGCAGGTCCCCGGGACAGGCCAACCTACGAGCAGTACTTC.

The chain recombines TRBV28 with TRBJ2-7; no firm D call. Germline loops: CDR1 MDHEN, CDR2 SYDVKM. V lost 7 bases to trimming and J lost 0 bases, with 10 bases between them. This CDR3 spans 13 amino acids. The CDR3 coding sequence is TGTGCCAGCATTCGGGCTAGCTCCTACGAGCAGTACTTC. The encoded protein is CASIRASSYEQYF.

The table lists this clone with a count of one. CDR3 nucleotide sequence: TGCGCCAGCAGCCAGATAGCCCAGGGATTTAATGAAAAACTGTTTTTT. It encodes CASSQIAQGFNEKLFF. The gene calls are TRBV4-1 and TRBJ1-4; tentatively, D is TRBD1 (5 bases). CDR1 is MGHRA and CDR2 is YSYEKL in the germline V gene. V was shortened by 3 bases and J by 4 bases, with 15 bases between the two germline ends. The CDR3 contains 16 residues.

CDR3: CASSSYLSLGQISYEQYF. Here the CDR3 DNA reads TGCGCCAGCAGCTCGTACCTTTCTTTGGGACAGATAAGCTACGAGCAGTACTTC. J is TRBJ2-7 and V is TRBV5-1, with 7 bases identical to TRBD1. Losses at the gene ends were 3 bases for V and 3 bases for J; bases not matched to a gene: 18. Germline lookup yields CDR1 SGHRS and CDR2 YFSETQ. The CDR3 contains 18 residues.